The 26 T cell receptor beta chains below come from one sample, sequenced in a study of T cell clonotyping in hematopoietic cell transplantation. Assay: immunoSEQ multiplex PCR; the TCRdb copy retains only in-frame clones and omits some. The sample comprises approximately 20,000 clones, 65% to 85% of which are singletons, and approximately 14% rests with the top ten. The sample consisted of peripheral blood mononuclear cells. These receptors came from a man aged 60 to 75 in good health. Some clones in this sample may be carry-over from other donors' samples.

The chain is built from TRBV30 and TRBJ1-2; D is perhaps TRBD1 (6 bases). Trimming shortened V by 0 bases and J by 6 bases, and 11 bases separated the two germline ends. The CDR3 is 13 amino acids. Germline V CDR1 and CDR2: GTSNPN, SVGIG (reference sequence). The CDR3 region is CAWSVGGAHGYTF. The DNA for the CDR3 is TGTGCCTGGAGTGTAGGGGGGGCCCATGGCTACACCTTC.

The rearrangement uses TRBV5-1 and TRBJ2-7, with D perhaps matching TRBD1 (6 bases). V lost 2 bases to trimming and J lost 6 bases, with 12 bases between them. CDR3 size: 13 residues. The V gene's germline CDR1 is SGHRS and CDR2 YFSETQ. The CDR3 region is CASSLKGVFEQYF. DNA for the CDR3: TGCGCCAGCAGCTTAAAGGGGGTATTCGAGCAGTACTTC. Full variable domain (remainder filled in from reference TRBV5-1 and TRBJ2-7): KAGVTQTPRYLIKTRGQQVTLSCSPISGHRSVSWYQQTPGQGLQFLFEYFSETQRNKGNFPGRFSGRQFSNSRSEMNVSTLELGDSALYLCASSLKGVFEQYFGPGTRLTVT.

J is TRBJ2-2 and V is TRBV9; 8 bases fit TRBD2. This CDR3 has 16 residues. The ends lost 4 bases at V and 6 bases at J; junction bases unmatched: 11. CDR1 and CDR2 (germline): SGDLS, YYNGEE. The CDR3: CASSPGGAGASGELFF. The CDR3 nucleotides are TGTGCCAGCAGCCCGGGAGGGGCAGGGGCATCCGGGGAGCTGTTTTTT.

This sequence joins TRBV4-3 and TRBJ1-2, with D possibly TRBD1 on 5 matching bases. The CDR3 contains 15 residues. V was trimmed by 0 bases and J by 3 bases, leaving 11 bases between them. Germline CDR1 reads LGHNA; CDR2 reads YSLEER. CDR3 sequence: CASSQDRRGDYGYTF. The CDR3 nucleotides read TGCGCCAGCAGCCAAGATCGAAGGGGCGACTATGGCTACACCTTC.

The rearrangement links TRBV11-3 to TRBJ2-2; D uncertain. Germline values: CDR1 SGHNT, CDR2 YENEEA. The CDR3 runs 14 residues. V lost 1 base to trimming and J lost 5 bases, with 8 bases between them. The DNA of the CDR3 is TGTGCCAGCAGCTTAGGGCCTGGAACCGGGGAGCTGTTTTTT. Translated: CASSLGPGTGELFF.

The CDR3 sequence: CASSYSGQRIDTQYF. The CDR3, as DNA: TGTGCCAGCAGTTACTCGGGACAGCGAATAGATACGCAGTATTTT. The chain joins TRBV6-6 to TRBJ2-3; 7 positions agree with TRBD1. The germline CDR1 and CDR2 sequences are MNHNY and SVGAGI (reference sequence). With 0 bases clipped from V and 5 bases from J, the junction kept 5 bases outside the gene matches. The CDR3 runs to 15 residues.

By sample fraction, this clone is medium-sized. The gene calls are TRBV11-2 and TRBJ2-2; 14 bases align to TRBD2. The junction had 6 bases not matched to a gene; V was cut back by 3 bases and J by 0 bases. The CDR3 totals 19 residues. Looked up from germline, CDR1 is SGHAT and CDR2 is FQNNGV. The CDR3 loop reads CASSFPGLAGAPNTGELFF. In DNA, the CDR3 is TGTGCCAGCAGCTTCCCGGGACTAGCGGGGGCCCCGAACACCGGGGAGCTGTTTTTT.

This chain uses TRBV6-6 with TRBJ2-3; no definite D call. CDR3 size: 15 residues. Germline V gene data show CDR1 as MNHNY and CDR2 as SVGAGI (reference sequence). The V end lost 6 bases, the J end lost 0 bases, and 13 bases lay between the germline ends. The CDR3 region has the DNA TGTGCCAGCAGCCCTTCCCGTACTAGCACAGATACGCAGTATTTT. It specifies CASSPSRTSTDTQYF.

Only a few counts were recorded for this clone. This sequence joins TRBV7-6 and TRBJ1-4; unclear D gene. Germline CDR1 is SGHVS and CDR2 is FNYEAQ. This CDR3 spans 14 amino acids. Trimming left V 5 bases short and J 0 bases short, with 7 bases between. The CDR3 nucleotides are TGTGCCAGCAGCCGTACAGCAACTAATGAAAAACTGTTTTTT. This translates into CASSRTATNEKLFF.

This chain joins TRBV7-9 and TRBJ2-5; no definite D call. This CDR3 is 14 amino acids long. V shed 5 bases and J shed 4 bases, with 14 bases lying between them. Looked up from germline, CDR1 is SEHNR and CDR2 is FQNEAQ (reference sequence). This chain's CDR3 is CASSQGSGAETQYF. CDR3 sequence (DNA): TGTGCCAGCAGCCAAGGTTCAGGTGCAGAGACCCAGTACTTC.

The chain has TRBV29-1 and TRBJ1-1, with D perhaps matching TRBD1 (5 bases). This CDR3 spans 13 amino acids. The V end lost 4 bases, the J end lost 3 bases, and 12 bases lay between the germline ends. CDR1 is SQVTM and CDR2 is ANQGSEA in the germline V gene. In DNA form, the CDR3 reads TGCAGCGTTGGGGGCCATGCCGACACTGAAGCTTTCTTT. Translation: CSVGGHADTEAFF.

This clone has just a few counts. This chain joins TRBV11-3 and TRBJ1-1; D is unresolved. CDR3 size: 12 residues. V dropped 3 bases and J dropped 4 bases, with 6 bases sitting between them. Germline CDR1 reads SGHNT; CDR2 reads YENEEA. The CDR3 loop is CASSFSGTEAFF. The CDR3 DNA sequence: TGTGCCAGCAGCTTCAGTGGCACTGAAGCTTTCTTT.

The chain joins TRBV9 to TRBJ2-2, with TRBD1 matching 8 bases. The CDR3 spans 17 residues. CDR1 is SGDLS and CDR2 is YYNGEE in the germline V gene. Unmatched junction bases numbered 9, after V lost 3 bases and J lost 2 bases. CDR3 in amino acids: CASSAYRDRLNTGELFF. The CDR3 DNA reads as TGTGCCAGCAGCGCGTACCGGGACAGGCTTAACACCGGGGAGCTGTTTTTT.

The V and J genes are TRBV29-1 and TRBJ1-2; maybe TRBD1 (5 bases). V lost 4 bases, J lost 5 bases, and 14 bases lay in between. The CDR3 covers 13 residues. Germline loops: CDR1 SQVTM, CDR2 ANQGSEA. CDR3 sequence: CSVVTWGGYGYTF. The CDR3 DNA is TGCAGCGTTGTTACATGGGGGGGGTATGGCTACACCTTC.

The chain couples TRBV2 to TRBJ1-2; possible D gene TRBD1, 6 bases. V was clipped by 6 bases and J by 4 bases, with 12 bases between them. Germline CDR1 and CDR2: SNHLY and FYNNEI. This CDR3 spans 13 amino acids. CDR3 sequence reads: CASSRDKLYGYTF. The CDR3, as DNA: TGTGCCAGCAGCCGGGACAAGCTCTATGGCTACACCTTC.

The J gene is TRBJ1-1, the V gene TRBV13, with a tentative D call TRBD1 (5 bases). Germline V CDR1 and CDR2: PRHDT, FYEKMQ (reference sequence). With 2 bases removed from V and 1 base from J, the gap between germline ends came to 14 bases. The CDR3 extends over 16 amino acids. CDR3 sequence reads: CASSLLPETANTEAFF. The CDR3 DNA follows: TGTGCCAGCAGCTTACTACCCGAGACAGCGAACACTGAAGCTTTCTTT.

The chain joins TRBV7-9 to TRBJ1-5; D is uncertain. This CDR3 contains 16 residues. Trimming took 5 bases from V and 0 from J, leaving 14 bases between them. Germline CDR1 reads SEHNR; CDR2 reads FQNEAQ (reference sequence). CDR3 nucleotide sequence: TGTGCCAGCAGCCATACAGCCGCTTATAGCAATCAGCCCCAGCATTTT. This encodes CASSHTAAYSNQPQHF. Full variable domain (rest looked up from reference TRBV7-9 and TRBJ1-5): DTGVSQNPRHKITKRGQNVTFRCDPISEHNRLYWYRQTLGQGPEFLTYFQNEAQLEKSRLLSDRFSAERPKGSFSTLEIQRTEQGDSAMYLCASSHTAAYSNQPQHFGDGTRLSIL.

This clone was counted once. The chain joins TRBV30 to TRBJ1-2, with D perhaps matching TRBD1 (5 bases). V lost 7 bases and J 3 bases, leaving 18 bases between the germline ends. This CDR3 region has 14 residues. Germline lookup yields CDR1 GTSNPN and CDR2 SVGIG (reference sequence). DNA of the CDR3: TGTGCCTCCCTGGGAGGGTTGGGGGACTATGGCTACACCTTC. Translating gives CASLGGLGDYGYTF.

This chain connects TRBV30 to TRBJ2-5; D gene unclear. The length of the CDR3 is 9 residues. V was clipped by 5 bases and J by 8 bases, with 6 bases between them. The germline V gene has CDR1 GTSNPN and CDR2 SVGIG (reference sequence). The CDR3 is CAWVDTQYF. The CDR3 bases are TGTGCCTGGGTAGACACCCAGTACTTC. Combining the CDR3 with reference TRBV30 and TRBJ2-5 gives the whole variable domain SQTIHQWPATLVQPVGSPLSLECTVEGTSNPNLYWYRQAAGRGLQLLFYSVGIGQISSEVPQNLSASRPQDRQFILSSKKLLLSDSGFYLCAWVDTQYFGPGTRLLVL.

The chain is built from TRBV7-8 and TRBJ1-2, with unresolved D. The CDR3 sequence is 15 residues long. Germline values: CDR1 SGHVS, CDR2 FQNEAQ. V gave up 4 bases and J gave up 8 bases, with 20 bases separating them. CDR3 nucleotide sequence: TGTGCCAGCAGCTCGGTAGACACGGTCCTCGTGGGCTACACCTTC. Translating it yields CASSSVDTVLVGYTF.

The chain combines TRBV9 with TRBJ1-2; no clear D. The CDR3 contains 11 residues. The germline gives CDR1 SGDLS, CDR2 YYNGEE. V was shortened by 3 bases and J by 8 bases, with 8 bases between the two germline ends. This chain's CDR3 is CASSALGGYTF. CDR3 nucleotides: TGTGCCAGCAGCGCTCTCGGGGGCTACACCTTC.

The rearrangement joins TRBV30 to TRBJ1-5; D unresolved. The CDR3 is made up of 15 amino acids. With 0 bases removed from V and 4 bases from J, the gap between germline ends came to 13 bases. Germline values: CDR1 GTSNPN, CDR2 SVGIG (reference sequence). The CDR3 nucleotides read TGTGCCTGGAGTGTACCCACGGGGATGAATCAGCCCCAGCATTTT. This translates into CAWSVPTGMNQPQHF.

The V call is TRBV19, the J call TRBJ2-7, with 7 bases aligning to TRBD1. Germline-derived CDR1 and CDR2 are LNHDA and SQIVND (reference sequence). This CDR3 contains 13 residues. The trim removed 9 bases at V and 0 bases at J, leaving 5 bases unmatched. The CDR3 DNA sequence: TGTGCCAGAGGACAGGTGAGCTCCTACGAGCAGTACTTC. Its translation: CARGQVSSYEQYF.

This clone occurred a few times. V and J are TRBV29-1 and TRBJ1-2; D perhaps matches TRBD1 (6 bases). V dropped 3 bases and J dropped 4 bases, with 12 bases sitting between them. CDR1 SQVTM and CDR2 ANQGSEA come from the germline V gene. The CDR3 loop spans 13 amino acids. For the CDR3, the DNA is TGCAGCGTTGAGGCAGGGGAGTCCTATGGCTACACCTTC. Protein product: CSVEAGESYGYTF.

This sequence joins TRBV19 and TRBJ2-1, with 8 bases fitting TRBD2. Germline CDR1 LNHDA, CDR2 SQIVND (reference sequence). The CDR3 consists of 15 residues. V gave up 3 bases and J gave up 2 bases; unmatched junction bases: 3. The CDR3 DNA reads TGTGCCAGTAGTATTAGTAGCGGGGCCTACAATGAGCAGTTCTTC. Protein: CASSISSGAYNEQFF.

The gene calls are TRBV5-1 and TRBJ2-7; D is ambiguous. Germline V gives CDR1 SGHRS, CDR2 YFSETQ. V was shortened by 0 bases and J by 3 bases, with 7 bases between the two germline ends. This CDR3 region has 13 residues. This CDR3 is CASSLAQSYEQYF. The CDR3 region has the DNA TGCGCCAGCAGCTTGGCCCAGAGCTACGAGCAGTACTTC.